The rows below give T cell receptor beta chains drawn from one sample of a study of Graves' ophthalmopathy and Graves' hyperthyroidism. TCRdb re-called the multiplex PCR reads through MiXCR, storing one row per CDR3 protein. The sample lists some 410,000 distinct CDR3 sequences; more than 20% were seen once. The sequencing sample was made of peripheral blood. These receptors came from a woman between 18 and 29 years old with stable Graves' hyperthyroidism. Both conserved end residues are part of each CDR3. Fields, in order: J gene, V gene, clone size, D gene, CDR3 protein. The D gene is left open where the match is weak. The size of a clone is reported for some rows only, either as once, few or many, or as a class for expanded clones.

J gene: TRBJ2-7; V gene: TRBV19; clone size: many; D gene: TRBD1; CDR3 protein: CASSDTGTGTYEQYF
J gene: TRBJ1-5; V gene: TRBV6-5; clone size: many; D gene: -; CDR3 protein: CASRPPGPYSNQPQHF
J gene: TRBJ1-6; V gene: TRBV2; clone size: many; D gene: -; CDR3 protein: CASSERTASSYNSPLHF
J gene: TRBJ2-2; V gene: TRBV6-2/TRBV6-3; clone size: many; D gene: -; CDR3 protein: CASKYWDTGELFF
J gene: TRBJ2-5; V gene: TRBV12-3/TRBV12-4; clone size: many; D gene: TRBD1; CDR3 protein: CASSFHRQGRGETQYF
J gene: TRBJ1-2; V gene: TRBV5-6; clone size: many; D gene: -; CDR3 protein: CASSLESRNYGYTF
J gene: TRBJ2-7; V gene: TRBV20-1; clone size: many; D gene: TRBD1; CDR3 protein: CSARTGWAYEQYF
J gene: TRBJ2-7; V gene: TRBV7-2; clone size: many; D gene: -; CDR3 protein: CASSPVRGASEQYF
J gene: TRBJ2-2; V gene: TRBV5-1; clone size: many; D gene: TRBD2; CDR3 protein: CASCGTSGTGELFF
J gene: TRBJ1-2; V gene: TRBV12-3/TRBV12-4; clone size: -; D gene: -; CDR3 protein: CASSLKRNYGYTF
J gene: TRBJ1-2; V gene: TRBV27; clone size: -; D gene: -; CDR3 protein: CASSFGGIQDGYTF
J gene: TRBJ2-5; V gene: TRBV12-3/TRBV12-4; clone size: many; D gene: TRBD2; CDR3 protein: CASSWTSSGTSGSYRQETQYF
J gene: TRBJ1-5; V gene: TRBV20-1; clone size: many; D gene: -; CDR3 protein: CSAEARTVDQPQHF
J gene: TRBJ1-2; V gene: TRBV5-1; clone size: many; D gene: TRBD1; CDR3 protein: CASSSHGQGANGCTF
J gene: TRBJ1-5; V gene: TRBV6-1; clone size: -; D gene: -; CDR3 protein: CASSAPYRNQPQHF
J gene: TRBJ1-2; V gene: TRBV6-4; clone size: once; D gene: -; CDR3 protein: CAKMTEDYGYTF
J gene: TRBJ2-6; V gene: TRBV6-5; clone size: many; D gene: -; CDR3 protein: CASSYEGGSGANVLTF
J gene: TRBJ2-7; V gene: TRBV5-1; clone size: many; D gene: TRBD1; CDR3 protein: CASSFRDRGNYEQYF
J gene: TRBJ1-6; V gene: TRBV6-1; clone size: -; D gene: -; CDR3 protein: CASSVEGDNSPLHF
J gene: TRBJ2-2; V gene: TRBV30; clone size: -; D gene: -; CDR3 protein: CAWKGVTNTGELFF
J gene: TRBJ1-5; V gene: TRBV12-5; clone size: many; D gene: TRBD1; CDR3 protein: CASGRPGTGAHISNQPQHF
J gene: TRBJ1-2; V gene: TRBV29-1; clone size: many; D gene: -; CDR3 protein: CSVVSGTEYGYTF
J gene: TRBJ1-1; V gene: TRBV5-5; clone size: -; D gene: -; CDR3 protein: CASSLGDLDTEAFF
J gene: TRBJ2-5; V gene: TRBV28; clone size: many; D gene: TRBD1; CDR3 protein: CASSFVGQEKETQYF
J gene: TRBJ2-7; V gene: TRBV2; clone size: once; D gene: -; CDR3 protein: CASEDPMDYEQYF
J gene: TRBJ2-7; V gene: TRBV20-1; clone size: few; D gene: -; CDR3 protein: CSATGPPRNEQYF
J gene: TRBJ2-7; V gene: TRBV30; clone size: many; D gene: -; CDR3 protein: CAWKGGGEADEQYF
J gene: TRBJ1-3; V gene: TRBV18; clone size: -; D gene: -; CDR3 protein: CASSPDTGSGNTIYF
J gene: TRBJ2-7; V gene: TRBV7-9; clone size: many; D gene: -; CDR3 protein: CASSQALGEQYF
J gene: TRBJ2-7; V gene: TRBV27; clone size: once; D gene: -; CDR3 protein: CASSLGTDEQYF
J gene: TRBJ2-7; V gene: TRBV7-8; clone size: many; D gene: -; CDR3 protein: CASSVDDYEQYF
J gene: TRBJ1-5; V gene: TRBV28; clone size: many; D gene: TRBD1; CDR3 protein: CASSSHLPDRAGNQPQHF
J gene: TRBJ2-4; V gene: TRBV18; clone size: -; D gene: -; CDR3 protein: CARPLNRTLAKNIQYF
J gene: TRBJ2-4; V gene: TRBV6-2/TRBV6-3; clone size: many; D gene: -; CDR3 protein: CASSYSARDIKHIKYF
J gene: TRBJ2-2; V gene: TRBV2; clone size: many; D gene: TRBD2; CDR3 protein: CASSEFPGTSGSTGELFF
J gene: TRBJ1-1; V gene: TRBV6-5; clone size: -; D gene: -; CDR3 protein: CASSYSGAMNTEAFF
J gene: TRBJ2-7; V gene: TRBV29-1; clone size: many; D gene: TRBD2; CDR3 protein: CSVAFGHTGGEQYF
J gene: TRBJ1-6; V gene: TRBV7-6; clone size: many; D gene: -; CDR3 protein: CASSLDQHSPLHF
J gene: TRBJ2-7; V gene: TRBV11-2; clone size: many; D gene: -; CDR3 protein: CASSLDRAENYEQYF